This entry is about one T cell receptor (beta chain). Repertoires were generated with immunoSEQ multiplex PCR, while TCRdb's copy carries only in-frame clones and drops some. Counted here are around 170,000 clones, about four fifths occurring once; the ten biggest clones make up 6% to 7.5%. These data belong to a study of blood T cell repertoires in COVID-19. The CDR3 has 12 residues. Between the trimmed V and J ends, which lost 0 bases and 8 bases, there was a span of 4 bases. Per germline, CDR1 SNHLY and CDR2 FYNNEI. The chain joins TRBV2 to TRBJ1-4, with unresolved D. Specimen: peripheral blood. The clonotype originates from a man between 65 and 79 years old with active or convalescent COVID-19. The CDR3 DNA is TGTGCCAGCAGTGAAGCTGGCGAAAAACTGTTTTTT. Protein sequence: CASSEAGEKLFF.